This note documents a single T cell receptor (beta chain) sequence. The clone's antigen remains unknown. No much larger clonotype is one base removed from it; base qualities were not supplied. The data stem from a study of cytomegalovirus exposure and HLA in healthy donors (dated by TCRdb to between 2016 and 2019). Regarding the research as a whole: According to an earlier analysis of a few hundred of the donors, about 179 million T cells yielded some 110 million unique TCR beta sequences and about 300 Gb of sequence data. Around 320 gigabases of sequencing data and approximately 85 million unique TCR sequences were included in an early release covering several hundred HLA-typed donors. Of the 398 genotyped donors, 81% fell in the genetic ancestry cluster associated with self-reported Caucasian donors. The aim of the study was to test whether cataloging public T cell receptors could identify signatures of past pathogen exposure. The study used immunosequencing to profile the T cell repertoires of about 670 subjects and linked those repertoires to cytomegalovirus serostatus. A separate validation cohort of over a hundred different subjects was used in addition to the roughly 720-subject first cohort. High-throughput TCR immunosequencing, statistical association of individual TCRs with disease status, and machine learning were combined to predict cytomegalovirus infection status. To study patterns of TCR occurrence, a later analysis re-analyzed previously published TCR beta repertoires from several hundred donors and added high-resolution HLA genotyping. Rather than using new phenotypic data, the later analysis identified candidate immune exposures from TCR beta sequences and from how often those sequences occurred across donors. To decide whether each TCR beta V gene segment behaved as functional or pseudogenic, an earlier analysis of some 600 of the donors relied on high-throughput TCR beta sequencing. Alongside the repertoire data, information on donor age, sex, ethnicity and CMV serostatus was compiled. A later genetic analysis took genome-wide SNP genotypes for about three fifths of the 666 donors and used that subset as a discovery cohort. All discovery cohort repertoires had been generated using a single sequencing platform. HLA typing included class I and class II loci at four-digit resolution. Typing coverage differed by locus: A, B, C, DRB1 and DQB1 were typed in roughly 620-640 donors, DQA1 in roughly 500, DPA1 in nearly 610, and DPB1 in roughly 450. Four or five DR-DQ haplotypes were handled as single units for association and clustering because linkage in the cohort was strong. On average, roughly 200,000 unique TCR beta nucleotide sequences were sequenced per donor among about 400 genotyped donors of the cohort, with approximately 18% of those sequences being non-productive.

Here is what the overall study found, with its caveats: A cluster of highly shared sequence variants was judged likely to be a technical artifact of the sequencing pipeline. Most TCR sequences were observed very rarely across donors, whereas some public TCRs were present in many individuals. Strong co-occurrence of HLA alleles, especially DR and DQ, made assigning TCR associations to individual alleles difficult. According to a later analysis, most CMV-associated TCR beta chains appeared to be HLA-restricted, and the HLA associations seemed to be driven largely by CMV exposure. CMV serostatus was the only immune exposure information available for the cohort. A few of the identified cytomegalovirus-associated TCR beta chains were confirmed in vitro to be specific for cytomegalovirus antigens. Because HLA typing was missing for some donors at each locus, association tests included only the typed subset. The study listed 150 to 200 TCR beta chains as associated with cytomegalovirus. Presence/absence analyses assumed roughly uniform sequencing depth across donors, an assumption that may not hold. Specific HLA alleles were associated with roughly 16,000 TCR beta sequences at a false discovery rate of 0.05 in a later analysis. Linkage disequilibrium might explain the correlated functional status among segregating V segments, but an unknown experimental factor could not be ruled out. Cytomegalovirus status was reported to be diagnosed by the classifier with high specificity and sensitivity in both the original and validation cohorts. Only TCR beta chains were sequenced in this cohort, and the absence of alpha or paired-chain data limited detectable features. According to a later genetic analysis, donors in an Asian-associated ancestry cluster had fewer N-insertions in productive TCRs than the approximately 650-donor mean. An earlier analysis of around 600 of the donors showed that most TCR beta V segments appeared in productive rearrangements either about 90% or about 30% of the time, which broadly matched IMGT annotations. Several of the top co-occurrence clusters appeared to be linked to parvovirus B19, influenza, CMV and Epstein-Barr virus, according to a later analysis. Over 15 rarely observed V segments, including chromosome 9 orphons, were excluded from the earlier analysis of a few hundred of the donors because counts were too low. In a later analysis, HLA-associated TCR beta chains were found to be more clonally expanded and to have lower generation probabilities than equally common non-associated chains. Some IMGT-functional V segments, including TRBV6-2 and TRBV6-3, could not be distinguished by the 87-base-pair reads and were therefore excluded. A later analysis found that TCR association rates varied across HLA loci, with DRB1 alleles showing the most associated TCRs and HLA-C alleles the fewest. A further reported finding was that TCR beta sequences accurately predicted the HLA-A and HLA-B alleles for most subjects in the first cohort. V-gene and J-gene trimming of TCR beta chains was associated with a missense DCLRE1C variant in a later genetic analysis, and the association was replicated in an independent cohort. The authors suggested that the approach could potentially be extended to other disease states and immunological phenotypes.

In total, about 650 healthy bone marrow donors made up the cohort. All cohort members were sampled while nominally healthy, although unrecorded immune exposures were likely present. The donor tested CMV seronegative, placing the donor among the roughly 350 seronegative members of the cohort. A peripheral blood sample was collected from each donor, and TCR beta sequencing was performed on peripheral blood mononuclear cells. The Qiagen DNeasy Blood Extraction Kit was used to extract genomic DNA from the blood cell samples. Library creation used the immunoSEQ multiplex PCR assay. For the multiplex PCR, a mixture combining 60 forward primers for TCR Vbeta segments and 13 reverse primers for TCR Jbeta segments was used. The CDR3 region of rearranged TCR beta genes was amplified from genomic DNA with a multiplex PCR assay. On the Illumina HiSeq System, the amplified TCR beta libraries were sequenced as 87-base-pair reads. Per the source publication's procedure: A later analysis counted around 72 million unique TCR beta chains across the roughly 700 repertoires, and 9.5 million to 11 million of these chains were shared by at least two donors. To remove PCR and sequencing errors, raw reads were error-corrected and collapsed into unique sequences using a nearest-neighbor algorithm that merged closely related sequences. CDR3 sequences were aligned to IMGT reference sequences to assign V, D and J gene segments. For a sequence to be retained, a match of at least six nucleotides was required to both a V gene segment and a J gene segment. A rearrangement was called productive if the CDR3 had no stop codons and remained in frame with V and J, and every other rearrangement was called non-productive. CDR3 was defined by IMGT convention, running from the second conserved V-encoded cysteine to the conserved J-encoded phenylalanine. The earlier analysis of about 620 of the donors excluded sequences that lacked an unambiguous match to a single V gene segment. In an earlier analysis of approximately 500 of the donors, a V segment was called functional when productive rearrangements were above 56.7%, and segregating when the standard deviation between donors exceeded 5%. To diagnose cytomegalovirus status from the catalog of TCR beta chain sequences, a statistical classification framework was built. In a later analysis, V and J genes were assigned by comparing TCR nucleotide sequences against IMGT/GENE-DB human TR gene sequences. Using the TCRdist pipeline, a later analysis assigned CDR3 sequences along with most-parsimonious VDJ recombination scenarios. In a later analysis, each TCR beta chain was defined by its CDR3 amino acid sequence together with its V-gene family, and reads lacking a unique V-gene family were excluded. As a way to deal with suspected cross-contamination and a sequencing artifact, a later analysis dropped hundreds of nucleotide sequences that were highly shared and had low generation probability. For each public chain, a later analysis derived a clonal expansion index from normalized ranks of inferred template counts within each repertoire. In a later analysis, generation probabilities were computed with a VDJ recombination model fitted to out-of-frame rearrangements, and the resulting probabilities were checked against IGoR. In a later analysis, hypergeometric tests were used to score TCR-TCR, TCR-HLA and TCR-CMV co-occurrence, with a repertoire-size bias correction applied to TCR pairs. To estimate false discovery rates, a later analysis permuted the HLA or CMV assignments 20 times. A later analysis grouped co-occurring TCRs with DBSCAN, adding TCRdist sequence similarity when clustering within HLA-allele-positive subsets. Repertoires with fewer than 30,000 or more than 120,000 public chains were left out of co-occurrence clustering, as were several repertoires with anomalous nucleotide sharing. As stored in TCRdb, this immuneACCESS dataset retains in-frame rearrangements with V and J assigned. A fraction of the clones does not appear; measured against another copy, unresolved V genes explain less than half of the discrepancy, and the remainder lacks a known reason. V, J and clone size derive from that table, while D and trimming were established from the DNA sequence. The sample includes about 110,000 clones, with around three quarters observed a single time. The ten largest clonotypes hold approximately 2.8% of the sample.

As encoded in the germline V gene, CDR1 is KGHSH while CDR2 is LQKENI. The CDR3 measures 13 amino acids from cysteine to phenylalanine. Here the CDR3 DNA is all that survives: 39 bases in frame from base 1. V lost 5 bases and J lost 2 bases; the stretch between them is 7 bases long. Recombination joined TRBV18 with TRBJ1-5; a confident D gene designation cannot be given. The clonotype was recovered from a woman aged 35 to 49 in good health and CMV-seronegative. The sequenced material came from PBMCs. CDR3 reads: CASSGQGNQPQHF. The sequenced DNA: TGTGCCAGCTCAGGCCAGGGCAATCAGCCCCAGCATTTT. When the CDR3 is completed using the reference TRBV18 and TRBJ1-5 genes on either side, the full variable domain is NAGVMQNPRHLVRRRGQEARLRCSPMKGHSHVYWYRQLPEEGLKFMVYLQKENIIDESGMPKERFSAEFPKEGPSILRIQQVVRGDSAAYFCASSGQGNQPQHFGDGTRLSIL.